A selection of T cell receptor beta chains follows, all from one sample in a study of T-cell reconstitution after alpha-beta-depleted transplantation in children. TCRdb re-analysed the PCR reads in MiXCR, keeping a single row per CDR3 protein. The data contain about a million distinct CDR3 sequences, about 31% of them singletons. This specimen consisted of PBMCs, mostly from graft donor cells, obtained 360 days after TCRalphabeta/CD19-depleted stem cell transplant. These receptors came from a boy younger than two who had a stem cell transplant for SCID, so the T cells may come from the graft donor. CDR3s include the opening cysteine and the closing phenylalanine or tryptophan. The D gene is left open where the match is weak. Clone size, where shown, is once, few, many, or a class for clones that have expanded.

TGTGCCAGCAGTTTCAGCCGGGGTACTAATGAAAAACTGTTTTTT CASSFSRGTNEKLFF NA TRBJ1-4 TRBV28 NA
TGTGCCAGCAGTGAAGAGGGGACAGCTGGAAACACCATATATTTT CASSEEGTAGNTIYF NA TRBJ1-3 TRBV2 TRBD1
TGTGCCACCTCTCCCGGGGGACTCTACGAGCAGTACTTC CATSPGGLYEQYF NA TRBJ2-7 TRBV2 NA
TGTGCCAGCAGCCAGGGACAAGGGGCAGGGATCCCCTACGAGCAGTACTTC CASSQGQGAGIPYEQYF NA TRBJ2-7 TRBV7-3 NA
TGCGCCAGCAGCTCTCCTCTCGCCGGGGAGCTGTTTTTT CASSSPLAGELFF NA TRBJ2-2 TRBV4-1 NA
TGTGCCAGCAGTTTTACAGGGGTTACCGAGCAGTACTTC CASSFTGVTEQYF once TRBJ2-7 TRBV28 TRBD1
TGCGCCAGCAGATCTGGAGTCAACACTGAAGCTTTCTTT CASRSGVNTEAFF NA TRBJ1-1 TRBV5-1 NA
TGCGCCAGCAGCCAGACACAGGGAATAGGGGAAAAACTGTTTTTT CASSQTQGIGEKLFF few TRBJ1-4 TRBV4-1 NA
TGTGCCAGCAGTTACTCGGACGCCCGCTCCTACAATGAGCAGTTCTTC CASSYSDARSYNEQFF few TRBJ2-1 TRBV6-5 NA
TGTGCCAGCAGCGTTTCTGACGGTAACTATGGCTACACCTTC CASSVSDGNYGYTF few TRBJ1-2 TRBV9 NA
TGTGCCAGCAGCTTGCCCGGGACAGGGAGAGAAAAACTGTTTTTT CASSLPGTGREKLFF NA TRBJ1-4 TRBV5-6 TRBD1
TGTGCCAGCAGCCAACGCTGGCCGTTGAAAGGTGTCCTCTCCTACGAGCAGTACTTC CASSQRWPLKGVLSYEQYF NA TRBJ2-7 TRBV3-1 NA
TGTGCCAGCAGCAAATGGGCCGGAAACCCCCCGGATGGCTACACCTTC CASSKWAGNPPDGYTF NA TRBJ1-2 TRBV21-1 NA
TGTGCCAGCAGCGTAGCCCCCCTCGGCGGCACAGATACGCAGTATTTT CASSVAPLGGTDTQYF NA TRBJ2-3 TRBV9 NA
TGTGCCAGCAGGGGAGACAGGGGGCTTCCCATTGATTACAATGAGCAGTTCTTC CASRGDRGLPIDYNEQFF NA TRBJ2-1 TRBV6-1 TRBD1
TGTGCCAGCAGCGTAACCTCCAGGGTCCTACCGGGGGAGCTGTTTTTT CASSVTSRVLPGELFF few TRBJ2-2 TRBV9 NA
TGTGCCAGCAGCCCCCCTATTGGGGCGGGGGACTACGAGCAGTACTTC CASSPPIGAGDYEQYF NA TRBJ2-7 TRBV28 TRBD2
TGTGCCAGCAGCCGCCGAGAGCACGCTGAAGCTTTCTTT CASSRREHAEAFF NA TRBJ1-1 TRBV7-6 NA
TGTGCCAGCAGTCACCCCGGGACGGAAGAGACCCAGTACTTC CASSHPGTEETQYF few TRBJ2-5 TRBV12-3/TRBV12-4 NA
TGTGCCAGCAGGCCCCCAGGGGGAGTCGGGGAGCTGTTTTTT CASRPPGGVGELFF few TRBJ2-2 TRBV12-3/TRBV12-4 TRBD1
TGTGCCAGCTCACCAATCCGAAATAGCACAGATACGCAGTATTTT CASSPIRNSTDTQYF NA TRBJ2-3 TRBV18 NA
TGCGCCAGCATGGGGACGCCTCCCTACGAGCAGTACTTC CASMGTPPYEQYF NA TRBJ2-7 TRBV5-1 NA
TGCGCCAGCAGCTTGGTTGCTGGGGCAGGGACCGGGGAGCTGTTTTTT CASSLVAGAGTGELFF NA TRBJ2-2 TRBV5-1 NA
TGCGCCAGCAGCCAAGATATCGGAGGCCCGGGGACTGAAGCTTTCTTT CASSQDIGGPGTEAFF few TRBJ1-1 TRBV4-3 NA
TGTGCCACCAGCAGAGAGGAACAGCCCACCGGGGAGCTGTTTTTT CATSREEQPTGELFF few TRBJ2-2 TRBV15 NA
TGTGCCAGCAGTTTCCCCCGGGGGGGCACAGATACGCAGTATTTT CASSFPRGGTDTQYF NA TRBJ2-3 TRBV12-3/TRBV12-4 TRBD2
TGTGCCAGCAGTGAACTAGCGGGGGGGATACATTATACGCAGTATTTT CASSELAGGIHYTQYF few TRBJ2-3 TRBV27 TRBD2
TGTGCCAGCAGCCGAGGCCTCCCCTGGACTAGCCCCGCAGATACGCAGTATTTT CASSRGLPWTSPADTQYF NA TRBJ2-3 TRBV3-1 TRBD2
TGTGCCAGCAGTTTAAGTCAGGCAGTGGAGACCCAGTACTTC CASSLSQAVETQYF few TRBJ2-5 TRBV12-3/TRBV12-4 NA
TGTGCCAGCACCCTCAGAGCGGGACGGAGCACTGAAGCTTTCTTT CASTLRAGRSTEAFF NA TRBJ1-1 TRBV12-3/TRBV12-4 NA
TGTGCCAGCAGCCAAGCCCCGGGAAATCTATCCGTCTGGGGGCACGAGCAGTACTTC CASSQAPGNLSVWGHEQYF NA TRBJ2-7 TRBV14 NA
TGCAGCTCTTTAAGGGGACGCATCACAGATACGCAGTATTTT CSSLRGRITDTQYF few TRBJ2-3 TRBV20-1 NA
TGTGCCACCAGCAGAGATTCATGGGGAACCGGGGAGCTGTTTTTT CATSRDSWGTGELFF NA TRBJ2-2 TRBV15 NA
TGTGCCAGCACCTGGCGCCCAGATACGCAGTATTTT CASTWRPDTQYF few TRBJ2-3 TRBV2 NA
TGCGCCAGCAGCTTGACAGGGGACTGGGTCCTTGAAGCTTTCTTT CASSLTGDWVLEAFF NA TRBJ1-1 TRBV5-1 TRBD1
TGTGCCAGCAGCCCGACTAGCGGGGGGGGAAGGTACAATGAGCAGTTCTTC CASSPTSGGGRYNEQFF NA TRBJ2-1 TRBV27 TRBD2
TGCAGCGTTGATGGGCAGCCCGACTCTCACCGTCCAGAGCAGTTCTTC CSVDGQPDSHRPEQFF few TRBJ2-1 TRBV29-1 NA
TGTGCCAGCAGCTTAGCAGGGGGCTCTTCCGAGCAGTACTTC CASSLAGGSSEQYF NA TRBJ2-7 TRBV7-6 TRBD1